The T cell receptor beta chain described here comes from a study of T cell responses to AZD1222 COVID-19 vaccine. Note on this clone: No antigen is known for it.

Germline-derived CDR1 and CDR2 are LNHNV and YYDKDF (reference sequence). The CDR3 loop spans 14 amino acids. V dropped 0 bases and J dropped 9 bases, with 12 bases sitting between them. Repertoires were generated with immunoSEQ multiplex PCR, while TCRdb's copy carries only in-frame clones and drops some. Of some 200,000 clones in the sample, approximately 92% were seen once. Study-wide results and limits: The donor cohort was predominantly white British with a female majority, and clonal diversity may have been underestimated. Vaccine-related CD4 TCRs covered spike, predominating at 160-218 and 743-854. Spike-specific TCR breadth and depth were elevated following two AZD1222 doses.

The chain has TRBV15 and TRBJ2-1; D may be TRBD2 (5 bases). The sample consisted of peripheral blood, taken 28 days after the second dose of the MenACWY control vaccine. The source is an adult who received the MenACWY meningococcal vaccine as a control. The CDR3 DNA follows: TGTGCCACCAGCAGAGATCAATGGGAGAGTGAGCAGTTCTTC. Translating it yields CATSRDQWESEQFF.